What follows are 8 T cell receptor beta chains derived from one specimen sequenced in a study of tumor T cells in aggressive B-cell lymphoma. Libraries were prepared by immunoSEQ multiplex PCR; TCRdb keeps only in-frame clonotypes and omits some of them. In the table there are some 3,500 clones, around 94% of which are singletons. The sequenced sample consisted of tumor tissue. These receptors all come from an adult with diffuse large B cell lymphoma.

This clone was seen a few times. This CDR3 reads CASSTGQPSGNTIYF. The CDR3 nucleotides read TGTGCCAGCAGCACGGGACAGCCATCTGGAAACACCATATATTTT. The chain combines TRBV21-1 with TRBJ1-3; TRBD1, the D gene given by the table, was not confirmed from the DNA. TRBV21-1 is a recognized pseudogene. The CDR3 is 15 amino acids.

CDR3 sequence: CASSREDEKLFF. CDR3 in DNA: TGTGCCAGCTCACGCGAAGATGAAAAACTGTTTTTT. The chain employs TRBV18 and TRBJ1-4; D remains ambiguous. CDR1 is KGHSH, CDR2 LQKENI, per germline. V was clipped by 4 bases and J by 6 bases, with 6 bases between them. The CDR3 runs 12 residues.

The rearrangement uses TRBV13 and TRBJ2-1; 11 bases map to TRBD2. Germline V gene lookup returns CDR1 PRHDT and CDR2 FYEKMQ (reference sequence). This CDR3 contains 15 residues. Unmatched junction bases numbered 1, after V lost 3 bases and J lost 3 bases. Written as DNA, the CDR3 is TGTGCCAGCAGCTTTGGACTAGCGGGCTACAATGAGCAGTTCTTC. Its translation is CASSFGLAGYNEQFF.

In this sample, this clone turned up once. This chain uses TRBV9 with TRBJ1-6; 10 nucleotides agree with TRBD1. The V gene end was trimmed by 4 bases and the J gene end by 7 bases; junction bases not matched to a gene: 5. The CDR3 is made up of 15 amino acids. In germline, CDR1 is SGDLS, CDR2 YYNGEE. CDR3 DNA: TGTGCCAGCAGCTCGCGACAGGGGGCAAATTCACCCCTCCACTTT. Protein product: CASSSRQGANSPLHF.

In nucleotides, the CDR3 is TGTGCCAGCAGCACCGGGGCAGGGGGAGAGACCCAGTACTTC. Its protein product is CASSTGAGGETQYF. V usage is TRBV11-2 and J usage is TRBJ2-5; 7 bases match TRBD1. The V and J ends lost 5 bases and 4 bases, in that order; junction bases with no gene match: 7. The CDR3 has 14 residues. The germline V gene encodes CDR1 SGHAT and CDR2 FQNNGV.

The V and J genes are TRBV29-1 and TRBJ1-1, with D perhaps TRBD1 (5 bases). Trimming removed 0 bases at V and 2 bases at J, with 10 bases between. The length of the CDR3 is 14 residues. Germline values: CDR1 SQVTM, CDR2 ANQGSEA. Here the CDR3 reads CSVEDHQGNTEAFF. The CDR3 DNA sequence: TGCAGCGTTGAAGACCATCAGGGTAACACTGAAGCTTTCTTT.

The genes are TRBV4-3 and TRBJ2-2, with 12 bases identical to TRBD2. From germline, CDR1 is LGHNA and CDR2 YSLEER. The length of the CDR3 is 19 residues. The trim removed 0 bases at V and 7 bases at J, leaving 12 bases unmatched. As DNA, the CDR3 is TGCGCCAGCAGCCAAGATCGGTGGCTAGCGGGAGGGCCCGTCGGGGAGCTGTTTTTT. Translating it yields CASSQDRWLAGGPVGELFF.

This chain joins TRBV11-2 and TRBJ2-1; 11 bases are shared with TRBD2. Looked up from germline, CDR1 is SGHAT and CDR2 is FQNNGV. CDR3 length: 13 amino acids. The V gene end was trimmed by 5 bases and the J gene end by 10 bases; junction bases not matched to a gene: 4. The CDR3 nucleotides read TGTGCCAGCAGCGTCCGACTAGCGGGAGAGCAGTTCTTC. It encodes CASSVRLAGEQFF.